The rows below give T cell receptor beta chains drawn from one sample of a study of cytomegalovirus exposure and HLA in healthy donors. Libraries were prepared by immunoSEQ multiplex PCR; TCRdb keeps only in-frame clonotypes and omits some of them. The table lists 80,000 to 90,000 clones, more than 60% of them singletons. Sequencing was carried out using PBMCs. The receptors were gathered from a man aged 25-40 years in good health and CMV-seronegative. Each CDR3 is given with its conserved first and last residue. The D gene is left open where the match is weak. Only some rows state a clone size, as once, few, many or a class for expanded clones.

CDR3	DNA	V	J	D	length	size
CASSINSGGQGYTF	TGTGCCAGTAGTATAAATTCAGGGGGACAAGGCTACACCTTC	TRBV19	TRBJ1-2	TRBD1	14	-
CASSYGGREAFF	TGTGCCAGCAGTTACGGAGGGCGAGAAGCTTTCTTT	TRBV6-5	TRBJ1-1	-	12	-
CASSLDRQPEKLFF	TGTGCCAGCAGCTTAGATCGACAGCCGGAAAAACTGTTTTTT	TRBV7-2	TRBJ1-4	-	14	-
CASSPGTFFSSYEQYF	TGTGCCAGCAGTCCCGGGACTTTTTTCAGCTCCTACGAGCAGTACTTC	TRBV2	TRBJ2-7	-	16	few
CASSPNPGLAGGHEQFF	TGCGCCAGCAGCCCCAACCCGGGACTAGCGGGGGGGCATGAGCAGTTCTTC	TRBV4-3	TRBJ2-1	TRBD2	17	-
CASSTQGQGSGDTQYF	TGTGCCAGCAGTACCCAGGGACAGGGGAGTGGAGATACGCAGTATTTT	TRBV28	TRBJ2-3	TRBD1	16	-
CASSPWVGGAYEQYF	TGTGCCAGCAGTCCCTGGGTAGGGGGCGCGTACGAGCAGTACTTC	TRBV27	TRBJ2-7	TRBD1	15	-
CASSREGGAYAYEQYF	TGTGCCAGCAGTAGGGAAGGGGGCGCCTACGCGTACGAGCAGTACTTC	TRBV27	TRBJ2-7	TRBD1	16	-
CASTPDRAGNEQFF	TGTGCCAGTACTCCGGACAGGGCAGGCAATGAGCAGTTCTTC	TRBV19	TRBJ2-1	TRBD1	14	-
CSVETRNYEQYF	TGCAGCGTTGAGACGAGGAACTACGAGCAGTACTTC	TRBV29-1	TRBJ2-7	-	12	-
CASSSPAKGNSNQPQHF	TGTGCCAGCAGTTCGCCCGCAAAGGGGAATAGCAATCAGCCCCAGCATTTT	TRBV28	TRBJ1-5	-	17	-
CASSPEITGIGETQYF	TGTGCCAGCTCACCGGAAATAACAGGGATTGGAGAGACCCAGTACTTC	TRBV18	TRBJ2-5	-	16	-
CSVERTSGGRGTQYF	TGCAGCGTCGAAAGGACTAGCGGGGGGAGGGGGACCCAGTACTTC	TRBV29-1	TRBJ2-5	TRBD2	15	-
CASSLTGFYEQYF	TGTGCCAGCAGCCTTACAGGGTTCTACGAGCAGTACTTC	TRBV11-2	TRBJ2-7	-	13	-
CASSLDRATEAFF	TGCGCCAGCAGCTTGGACAGAGCCACTGAAGCTTTCTTT	TRBV5-1	TRBJ1-1	-	13	-
CASSTTGFTGYTF	TGTGCCAGCAGTACCACAGGGTTTACTGGCTACACCTTC	TRBV27	TRBJ1-2	-	13	-
CASSKGEGPGANEKLFF	TGCGCCAGCAGCAAAGGCGAGGGCCCAGGGGCTAATGAAAAACTGTTTTTT	TRBV4-1	TRBJ1-4	-	17	few
CASQDRGNEQYF	TGTGCCAGTCAGGACAGGGGGAACGAGCAGTACTTC	TRBV19	TRBJ2-7	TRBD1	12	-
CAISESSWGTGYSNQPQHF	TGTGCCATCAGTGAGTCGAGTTGGGGAACAGGCTATAGCAATCAGCCCCAGCATTTT	TRBV10-3	TRBJ1-5	-	19	-
CASSTTSGGGETQYF	TGTGCCAGCAGCACGACTAGCGGGGGTGGTGAGACCCAGTACTTC	TRBV11-2	TRBJ2-5	TRBD2	15	few
CSYTGSGHTEAFF	TGCAGCTATACAGGGTCGGGGCACACTGAAGCTTTCTTT	TRBV29-1	TRBJ1-1	-	13	-
CASSDSGQAPNTGELFF	TGTGCCAGCAGTGACTCCGGACAGGCCCCGAACACCGGGGAGCTGTTTTTT	TRBV6-4	TRBJ2-2	TRBD1	17	-
CASSSRVSWNQPQHF	TGTGCCAGCAGTTCCAGGGTAAGTTGGAATCAGCCCCAGCATTTT	TRBV28	TRBJ1-5	-	15	-